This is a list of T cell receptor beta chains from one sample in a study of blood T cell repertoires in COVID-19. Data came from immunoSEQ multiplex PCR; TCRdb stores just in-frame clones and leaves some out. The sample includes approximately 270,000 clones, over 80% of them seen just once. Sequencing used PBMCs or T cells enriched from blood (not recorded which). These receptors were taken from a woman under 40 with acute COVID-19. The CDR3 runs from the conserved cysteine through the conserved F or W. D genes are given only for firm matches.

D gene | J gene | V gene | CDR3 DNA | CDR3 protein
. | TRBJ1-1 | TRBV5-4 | TGTGCCAGCAGCTTCGAAGAGATAGAAGCTTTCTTT | CASSFEEIEAFF
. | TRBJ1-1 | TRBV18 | TGTGCCAGCTCACCAGATAGAATCCATATGAACACTGAAGCTTTCTTT | CASSPDRIHMNTEAFF
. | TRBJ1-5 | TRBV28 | TGTGCCAGCAGTTTCTACGTCGGGGATGAGCCCCAGCATTTT | CASSFYVGDEPQHF
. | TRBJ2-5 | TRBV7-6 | TGTGCCAGCAGCTTAGGAGTGCGGGGCCCCGGGAAGACCCAGTACTTC | CASSLGVRGPGKTQYF
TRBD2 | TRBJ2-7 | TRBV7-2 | TGTGCCAGCAGCGAGGGACTAGCGGGACCTCGCGAGCAGTACTTC | CASSEGLAGPREQYF
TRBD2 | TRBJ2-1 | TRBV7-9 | TGTGCCAGCAGCTTAGAAGTGAGCACTAGCGGGAGGTCGGGTGAGCAGTTCTTC | CASSLEVSTSGRSGEQFF
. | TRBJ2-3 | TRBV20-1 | TGCAGTGCTAGTGAGTACAGTTACACAGATACGCAGTATTTT | CSASEYSYTDTQYF
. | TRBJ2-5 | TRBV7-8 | TGTGCCAGCAGCTTAGTCACCCCCCAAGACAGGCAAGAGACCCAGTACTTC | CASSLVTPQDRQETQYF
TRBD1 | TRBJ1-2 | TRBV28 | TGTGCCAGCAGTTTGGGACAGGGGGAGAGTGGCTACACCTTC | CASSLGQGESGYTF
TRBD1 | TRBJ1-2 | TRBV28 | TGTGCCAGCACCCGGGGGGGACAGGGTCCCCTTGGGGCGTGGAATGGCTACACCTTC | CASTRGGQGPLGAWNGYTF
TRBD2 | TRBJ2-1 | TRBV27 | TGTGCCAGCGCCCCGGGACTAGCGGGATTCTACAATGAGCAGTTCTTC | CASAPGLAGFYNEQFF
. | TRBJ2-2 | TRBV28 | TGTGCCAGCTTAAGAGATTCCGGGGAGCTGTTTTTT | CASLRDSGELFF
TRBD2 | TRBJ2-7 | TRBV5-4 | TGTGCCAGCAGCTCGATAGCGGGAGGGTTCTCCTACGAGCAGTACTTC | CASSSIAGGFSYEQYF
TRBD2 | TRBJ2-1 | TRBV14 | TGTGCCAGCAGCCAGGGGCGGCGGGAGGTTTCCTACAATGAGCAGTTCTTC | CASSQGRREVSYNEQFF
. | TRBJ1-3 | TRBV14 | TGTGCCAGCAGCCAAGGACGGAGCTCTGGAAACACCATATATTTT | CASSQGRSSGNTIYF
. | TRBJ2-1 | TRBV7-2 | TGTGCCAGCAGCTTAGATTGGCTAGTAGGTGGCGATGAGCAGTTCTTC | CASSLDWLVGGDEQFF
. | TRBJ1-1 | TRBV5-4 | TGTGCCAGCAGCTCCGAGTTCGGGGAGGCAAAAGCTTTCTTT | CASSSEFGEAKAFF
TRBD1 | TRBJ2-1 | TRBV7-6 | TGTGCCAGCAGCCTTGGACAGGGAAGGAGGGAGCAGTTCTTC | CASSLGQGRREQFF
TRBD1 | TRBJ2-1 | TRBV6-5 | TGTGCCAGCAGTAAGGGACAGGGATTCTACAATGAGCAGTTCTTC | CASSKGQGFYNEQFF